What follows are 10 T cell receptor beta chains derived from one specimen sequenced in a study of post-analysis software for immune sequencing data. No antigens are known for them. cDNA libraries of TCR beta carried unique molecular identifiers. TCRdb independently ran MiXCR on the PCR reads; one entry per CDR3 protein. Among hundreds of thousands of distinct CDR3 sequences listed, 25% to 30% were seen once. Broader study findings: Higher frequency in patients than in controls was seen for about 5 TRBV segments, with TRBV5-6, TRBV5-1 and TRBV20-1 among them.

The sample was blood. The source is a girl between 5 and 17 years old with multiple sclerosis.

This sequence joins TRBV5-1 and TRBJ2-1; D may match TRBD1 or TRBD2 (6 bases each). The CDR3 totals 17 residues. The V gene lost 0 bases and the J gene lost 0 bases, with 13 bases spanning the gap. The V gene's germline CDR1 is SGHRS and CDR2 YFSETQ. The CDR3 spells CASSLAIGGNSYNEQFF. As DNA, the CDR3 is TGCGCCAGCAGCTTGGCGATAGGGGGGAACTCCTACAATGAGCAGTTCTTC.

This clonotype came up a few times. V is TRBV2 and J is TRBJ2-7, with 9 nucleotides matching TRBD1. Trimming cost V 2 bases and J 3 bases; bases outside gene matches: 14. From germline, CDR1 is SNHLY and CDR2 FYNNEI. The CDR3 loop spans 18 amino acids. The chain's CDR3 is CASSEYDGDRVQIYEQYF. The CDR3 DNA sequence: TGTGCCAGCAGTGAATATGACGGGGACAGGGTACAAATCTACGAGCAGTACTTC. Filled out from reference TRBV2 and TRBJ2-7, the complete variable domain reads EPEVTQTPSHQVTQMGQEVILRCVPISNHLYFYWYRQILGQKVEFLVSFYNNEISEKSEIFDDQFSVERPDGSNFTLKIRSTKLEDSAMYFCASSEYDGDRVQIYEQYFGPGTRLTVT.

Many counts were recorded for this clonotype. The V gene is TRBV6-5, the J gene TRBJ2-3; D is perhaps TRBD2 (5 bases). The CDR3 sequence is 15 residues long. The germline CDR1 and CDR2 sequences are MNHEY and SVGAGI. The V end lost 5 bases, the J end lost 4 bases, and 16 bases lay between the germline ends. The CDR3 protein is CASSRPERSPDTQYF. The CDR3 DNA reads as TGTGCCAGCAGTCGCCCTGAGCGGTCACCAGATACGCAGTATTTT.

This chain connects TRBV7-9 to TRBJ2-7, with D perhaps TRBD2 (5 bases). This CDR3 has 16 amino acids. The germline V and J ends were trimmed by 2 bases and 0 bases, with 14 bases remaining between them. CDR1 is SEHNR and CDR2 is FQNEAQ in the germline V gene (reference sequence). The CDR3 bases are TGTGCCAGCAGCTTACTCGCCCTACGGGGCTCCTACGAGCAGTACTTC. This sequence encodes CASSLLALRGSYEQYF. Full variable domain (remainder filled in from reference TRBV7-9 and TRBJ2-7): DTGVSQNPRHKITKRGQNVTFRCDPISEHNRLYWYRQTLGQGPEFLTYFQNEAQLEKSRLLSDRFSAERPKGSFSTLEIQRTEQGDSAMYLCASSLLALRGSYEQYFGPGTRLTVT.

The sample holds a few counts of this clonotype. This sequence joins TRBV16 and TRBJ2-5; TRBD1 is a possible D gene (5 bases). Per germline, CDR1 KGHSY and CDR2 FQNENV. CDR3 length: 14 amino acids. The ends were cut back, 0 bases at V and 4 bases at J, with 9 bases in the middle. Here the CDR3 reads CASSQSGRGETQYF. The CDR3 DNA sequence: TGTGCCAGCAGCCAATCCGGTAGGGGAGAGACCCAGTACTTC.

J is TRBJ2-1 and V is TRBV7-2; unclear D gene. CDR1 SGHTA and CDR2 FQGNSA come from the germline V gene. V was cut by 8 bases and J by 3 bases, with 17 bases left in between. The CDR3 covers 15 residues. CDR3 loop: CASAPIGANYNEQFF. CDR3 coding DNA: TGTGCCAGCGCTCCAATTGGAGCGAACTACAATGAGCAGTTCTTC.

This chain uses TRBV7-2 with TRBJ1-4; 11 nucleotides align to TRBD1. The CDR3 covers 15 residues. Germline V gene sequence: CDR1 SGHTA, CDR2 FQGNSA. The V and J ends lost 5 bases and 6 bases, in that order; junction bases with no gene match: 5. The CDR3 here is CASSPWTGGDEKLFF. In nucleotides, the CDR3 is TGTGCCAGCAGCCCCTGGACAGGGGGCGATGAAAAACTGTTTTTT.

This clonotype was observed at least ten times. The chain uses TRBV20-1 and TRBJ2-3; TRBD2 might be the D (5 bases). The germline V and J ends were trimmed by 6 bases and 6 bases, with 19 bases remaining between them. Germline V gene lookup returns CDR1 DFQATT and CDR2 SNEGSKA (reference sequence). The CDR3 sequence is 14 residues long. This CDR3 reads CSAPASLDTDTQYF. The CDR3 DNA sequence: TGCAGTGCCCCGGCCTCACTAGACACGGATACGCAGTATTTT.

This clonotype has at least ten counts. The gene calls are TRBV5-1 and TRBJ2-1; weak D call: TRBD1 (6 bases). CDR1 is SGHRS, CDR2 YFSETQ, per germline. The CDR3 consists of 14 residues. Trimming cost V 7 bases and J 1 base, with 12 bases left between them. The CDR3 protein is CASGQQGSYNEQFF. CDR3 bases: TGCGCCAGCGGGCAACAGGGTTCCTACAATGAGCAGTTCTTC.

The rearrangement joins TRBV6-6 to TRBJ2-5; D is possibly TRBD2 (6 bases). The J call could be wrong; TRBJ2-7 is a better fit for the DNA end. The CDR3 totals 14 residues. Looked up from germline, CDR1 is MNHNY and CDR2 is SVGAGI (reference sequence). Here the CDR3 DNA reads TGTGCCAGCAGTTATTCATCCTCGCGGGGCGAGCAGTACTTC. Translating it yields CASSYSSSRGEQYF.